These T cell receptor beta chains were read from a single sample in a study of molecular identifiers for immune sequencing clone quantification. TCRdb redid the calling of the PCR reads with MiXCR, one entry per CDR3 protein. The table has about 330,000 distinct CDR3 sequences, roughly 23% seen once; the top ten hold 0.74%. The sample was naive CD8+ T cells from blood, with Jurkat cell RNA spiked in. These receptors were taken from a human donor in good health. Some libraries in this study had Jurkat cell RNA spiked in. Both conserved end residues are part of each CDR3. Fields, in order: CDR3 length, V gene, CDR3 protein.

length: 13; V: TRBV15; CDR3: CATSRTGITEAFF
length: 15; V: TRBV12-3/TRBV12-4; CDR3: CASSLSGLDTGELFF
length: 16; V: TRBV4-1; CDR3: CASSQVASGAYNEQFF
length: 14; V: TRBV30; CDR3: CAWSPGQANTEAFF
length: 14; V: TRBV7-9; CDR3: CASSLWGYADTQYF
length: 16; V: TRBV6-2/TRBV6-3; CDR3: CASSYIEFSGANVLTF
length: 13; V: TRBV30; CDR3: CAWSAGFTGELFF
length: 12; V: TRBV19; CDR3: CVSTPDGYEQYF
length: 16; V: TRBV4-1; CDR3: CASSQDGAGATDTQYF
length: 16; V: TRBV9; CDR3: CASSISRTGGSHEQYF
length: 16; V: TRBV7-9; CDR3: CASSLRTVSSYNEQFF
length: 16; V: TRBV6-5; CDR3: CASSYSAQGRWTEAFF
length: 12; V: TRBV4-3; CDR3: CASSWGNEKLFF
length: 15; V: TRBV4-3; CDR3: CASSPSTGASYEQYF
length: 14; V: TRBV12-3/TRBV12-4; CDR3: CASSSGQCASEAFF
length: 15; V: TRBV20-1; CDR3: CSASDVDRGPYEQYF
length: 12; V: TRBV28; CDR3: CASRYGTDTQYF
length: 14; V: TRBV5-6; CDR3: CASSPGTDYNEQFF
length: 16; V: TRBV4-1; CDR3: CASSQGRGPLGGEQYF
length: 14; V: TRBV6-6; CDR3: CASSFVSSGDEQFF
length: 12; V: TRBV29-1; CDR3: CSVTQSNTEAFF
length: 19; V: TRBV3-1; CDR3: CASTNQLRGQPEGTGELFF
length: 19; V: TRBV18; CDR3: CASSRAGTRGPTEEETQYF
length: 16; V: TRBV6-5; CDR3: CASSYGGGSGNYEQYF
length: 15; V: TRBV28; CDR3: CASSLWGRQTDTQYF
length: 13; V: TRBV29-1; CDR3: CSVDLQGGDTQYF
length: 14; V: TRBV30; CDR3: CAWDGGMDRETQYF
length: 15; V: TRBV12-3/TRBV12-4; CDR3: CASSSPGTGGIEQYF
length: 12; V: TRBV20-1; CDR3: CSARYLGGGYTF
length: 13; V: TRBV7-7; CDR3: CASSPWLTVTQYF
length: 11; V: TRBV12-3/TRBV12-4; CDR3: CASSLTDTQCF
length: 13; V: TRBV3-1; CDR3: CASSQTGTETQYF
length: 12; V: TRBV7-2; CDR3: CASSLAAQPQHF
length: 17; V: TRBV19; CDR3: CASSIDASGSAFYEQYF
length: 13; V: TRBV30; CDR3: CAWSETGYTEAFF